Below are 26 T cell receptor beta chains sequenced from a single sample in a study of OX40 agonist ivuxolimab in advanced cancers. The table came from immunoSEQ multiplex PCR; TCRdb's copy has only in-frame clones and leaves some out. The sample shows about 18,000 clones, about 89% of them seen only once. Source: CD4+ or CD8+ T cells sorted from blood, taken in a trial of the OX40 agonist ivuxolimab. The origin of the receptors is an adult with an advanced solid tumor such as melanoma, head and neck, liver or kidney cancer.

The V and J genes are TRBV5-4 and TRBJ1-2; 7 positions agree with TRBD1. CDR3 length equals 14 residues. V lost 3 bases, J lost 5 bases, and 7 bases stayed unmatched. CDR1 and CDR2 (germline): SGHNT, YYREEE (reference sequence). The CDR3 loop is CASSSGGAEYGYTF. The CDR3 DNA reads as TGTGCCAGCAGCTCAGGGGGGGCAGAATATGGCTACACCTTC.

J is TRBJ1-5 and V is TRBV15; D gene uncertain. The ends were cut back, 7 bases at V and 2 bases at J, with 9 bases in the middle. The CDR3 is made up of 13 amino acids. From germline, CDR1 is LNHNV and CDR2 YYDKDF (reference sequence). The CDR3 protein is CATMEGGNQPQHF. The CDR3 DNA follows: TGTGCCACCATGGAGGGAGGCAATCAGCCCCAGCATTTT.

The chain links TRBV6-1 to TRBJ1-5; no reliable D call. The CDR3 is 16 residues long. V dropped 2 bases and J dropped 1 base, with 12 bases sitting between them. Germline V gene sequence: CDR1 MNHNS, CDR2 SASEGT. CDR3 sequence: CASSEWFRRSNQPQHF. Written as DNA, the CDR3 is TGTGCCAGCAGTGAATGGTTTCGACGGAGCAATCAGCCCCAGCATTTT.

The chain recombines TRBV27 with TRBJ1-3, with D possibly TRBD1 on 5 matching bases. Germline loops: CDR1 MNHEY, CDR2 SMNVEV (reference sequence). The V and J ends lost 5 bases and 4 bases respectively, with 9 bases between them. The CDR3 has 13 amino acids. CDR3 in amino acids: CASSPGLGNTIYF. The CDR3 DNA reads TGTGCCAGCAGTCCGGGACTGGGAAACACCATATATTTT.

The genes are TRBV28 and TRBJ1-1; TRBD1 matches at 11 bases. This CDR3 contains 13 residues. Trimming removed 5 bases from V and 6 bases from J; junction bases left unmatched: 2. Per germline, CDR1 MDHEN and CDR2 SYDVKM. The CDR3 nucleotides read TGTGCCAGCAGTAGGACAGGGGGCTCTGAAGCTTTCTTT. It specifies CASSRTGGSEAFF.

The J gene is TRBJ1-5, the V gene TRBV7-2; 9 nucleotides align to TRBD1. The CDR3 runs to 18 residues. With 3 bases clipped from V and 4 bases from J, the junction kept 13 bases outside the gene matches. The germline gives CDR1 SGHTA, CDR2 FQGNSA. The CDR3 reads CASSLGTGSAYQNQPQHF. The CDR3 coding sequence is TGTGCCAGCAGCTTGGGGACAGGGAGCGCATACCAGAATCAGCCCCAGCATTTT.

The rearrangement links TRBV19 to TRBJ2-1; 8 bases match TRBD1. Germline lookup yields CDR1 LNHDA and CDR2 SQIVND (reference sequence). Losses at the gene ends were 6 bases for V and 2 bases for J; bases not matched to a gene: 3. The CDR3 totals 14 residues. The CDR3 bases are TGTGCCAGTAGGGGACAGGAAGCCTACAATGAGCAGTTCTTC. Protein: CASRGQEAYNEQFF.

This clone appeared once. The chain employs TRBV27 and TRBJ1-2; 7 nucleotides line up with TRBD1. The CDR3 length is 13 residues. Looked up from germline, CDR1 is MNHEY and CDR2 is SMNVEV (reference sequence). The V and J ends lost 6 bases and 3 bases, in that order; junction bases with no gene match: 4. In DNA form, the CDR3 reads TGTGCCAGCAGGGCCGGGACAGACTATGGCTACACCTTC. Its translation is CASRAGTDYGYTF.

This clone rates as medium-sized. This rearrangement joins TRBV4-1 to TRBJ1-5; D is uncertain. V lost 1 base and J 3 bases, leaving 13 bases between the germline ends. This CDR3 spans 16 amino acids. Germline V gene sequence: CDR1 MGHRA, CDR2 YSYEKL. This CDR3 reads CASSQGLEAINQPQHF. Written as DNA, the CDR3 is TGCGCCAGCAGCCAAGGCCTGGAGGCAATCAATCAGCCCCAGCATTTT.

The V call is TRBV27, the J call TRBJ1-1, with D uncertain. Trimming cost V 4 bases and J 2 bases, with 2 bases left between them. From germline, CDR1 is MNHEY and CDR2 SMNVEV (reference sequence). CDR3 size: 11 residues. The CDR3: CASSSNTEAFF. The CDR3 nucleotides are TGTGCCAGCAGTTCTAACACTGAAGCTTTCTTT.

The chain links TRBV5-6 to TRBJ1-2; no definite D call. CDR1 SGHDT and CDR2 YYEEEE come from the germline V gene. The CDR3 has 11 amino acids. Trimming pared 1 base from V and 7 bases from J, leaving 5 bases between. CDR3 loop: CASSLLGGYTF. CDR3 sequence (DNA): TGTGCCAGCAGCTTGTTGGGTGGCTACACCTTC. Looking up the rest from reference TRBV5-6 and TRBJ1-2 gives the full variable domain: DAGVTQSPTHLIKTRGQQVTLRCSPKSGHDTVSWYQQALGQGPQFIFQYYEEEERQRGNFPDRFSGHQFPNYSSELNVNALLLGDSALYLCASSLLGGYTFGSGTRLTVV.

This chain connects TRBV30 to TRBJ1-2, with no clear D. Germline loops: CDR1 GTSNPN, CDR2 SVGIG (reference sequence). The CDR3 is 14 residues long. V lost 7 bases, J lost 2 bases, and 17 bases lay in between. This CDR3 reads CAYRVDTLNYGYTF. The CDR3 nucleotides read TGTGCCTACCGAGTAGACACTTTAAACTATGGCTACACCTTC.

This chain uses TRBV9 with TRBJ2-7, with 7 positions matching TRBD1. Trimming cost V 4 bases and J 2 bases; bases outside gene matches: 6. This CDR3 comprises 14 residues. Germline CDR1 SGDLS, CDR2 YYNGEE. CDR3 region: CASSPRDRAYEQYF. The CDR3 DNA is TGTGCCAGCAGCCCCCGGGACAGAGCCTACGAGCAGTACTTC.

This rearrangement joins TRBV4-1 to TRBJ2-5; 9 nucleotides match TRBD2. V shed 1 base and J 5 bases; nucleotides not matched to a gene: 2. The CDR3 runs to 14 residues. Per the germline V gene, CDR1 is MGHRA and CDR2 is YSYEKL. The CDR3 here is CASSQGTSDETQYF. CDR3 bases: TGCGCCAGCAGCCAAGGGACTAGCGACGAGACCCAGTACTTC.

V and J are TRBV5-6 and TRBJ2-7; 15 bases match TRBD2. This CDR3 is 16 amino acids long. CDR1 is SGHDT and CDR2 is YYEEEE in the germline V gene. V dropped 4 bases and J dropped 5; count of bases not matched to a gene: 7. The CDR3 sequence is CASSRGLAGGLDEQYF. Written as DNA, the CDR3 is TGTGCCAGCAGCCGCGGACTAGCGGGAGGGCTCGACGAGCAGTACTTC.

The chain is built from TRBV2 and TRBJ2-3; no firm D call. Trimming removed 2 bases at V and 5 bases at J, with 8 bases between. In germline, CDR1 is SNHLY, CDR2 FYNNEI. CDR3 length: 13 residues. For the CDR3, the DNA is TGTGCCAGCAGTGAATTTAAAGGAGATACGCAGTATTTT. As protein: CASSEFKGDTQYF.

The J gene is TRBJ2-1, the V gene TRBV11-3; D gene ambiguous. Looked up from germline, CDR1 is SGHNT and CDR2 is YENEEA. The CDR3 is made up of 12 amino acids. The ends were cut back, 0 bases at V and 8 bases at J, with 5 bases in the middle. CDR3: CASSLEEDEQFF. The CDR3 DNA follows: TGTGCCAGCAGCTTAGAAGAAGATGAGCAGTTCTTC. The full variable domain, rest sourced from reference TRBV11-3 and TRBJ2-1, is EAGVVQSPRYKIIEKKQPVAFWCNPISGHNTLYWYLQNLGQGPELLIRYENEEAVDDSQLPKDRFSAERLKGVDSTLKIQPAELGDSAVYLCASSLEEDEQFFGPGTRLTVL.

The rearrangement links TRBV27 to TRBJ2-1; TRBD2 agrees at 9 bases. Germline CDR1 MNHEY, CDR2 SMNVEV (reference sequence). Losses at the gene ends were 8 bases for V and 7 bases for J; bases not matched to a gene: 12. The CDR3 covers 15 residues. CDR3 sequence: CASAIGTSTSNEQFF. CDR3 in DNA: TGTGCCAGCGCCATCGGGACTAGCACTTCTAATGAGCAGTTCTTC.

V usage is TRBV7-9 and J usage is TRBJ2-5; 9 nucleotides agree with TRBD2. The assigned J gene may be wrong: the sequence end matches TRBJ2-7 better. Looked up from germline, CDR1 is SEHNR and CDR2 is FQNEAQ (reference sequence). This CDR3 is built from 18 residues. DNA for the CDR3: TGTGCCAGCAGCTTAGGAGGCGGGAGGGCCACGATAACCTACGAGCAGTACTTC. Encoded protein: CASSLGGGRATITYEQYF.

The V gene is TRBV4-3, the J gene TRBJ2-5; 9 bases align to TRBD2. The CDR3 covers 14 residues. V lost 3 bases, J lost 5 bases, and 4 bases stayed unmatched. Germline loops: CDR1 LGHNA, CDR2 YSLEER. CDR3 residues: CASSQSGGRETQYF. The CDR3 DNA is TGCGCCAGCAGCCAGAGCGGGGGGCGGGAGACCCAGTACTTC.

This chain connects TRBV6-5 to TRBJ2-7; D may be TRBD1 (6 bases). Germline values: CDR1 MNHEY, CDR2 SVGAGI. V was cut by 5 bases and J by 1 base, with 12 bases left in between. This CDR3 comprises 14 residues. CDR3 sequence (DNA): TGTGCCAGCAGTATCCACAGGGATTCCTACGAGCAGTACTTC. Translation gives CASSIHRDSYEQYF.

This clone was detected once. This chain uses TRBV7-9 with TRBJ2-1; TRBD2 matches at 10 bases. Germline CDR1 and CDR2: SEHNR and FQNEAQ (reference sequence). The CDR3 has 16 residues. The J segment lost 6 bases and the V segment lost 2 bases, leaving 7 bases of the junction unmatched. The CDR3 nucleotides are TGTGCCAGCAGCTTAAAGACTAGCGGGTGGGTCAATGAGCAGTTCTTC. Protein sequence: CASSLKTSGWVNEQFF.

About this clone: At one boundary the junction diverges from the germline segment, which might be a read error. This chain connects TRBV10-3 to TRBJ2-3, with D perhaps TRBD1 or TRBD2 (5 bases each). Germline CDR1 reads ENHRY; CDR2 reads SYGVKD. This CDR3 comprises 11 residues. CDR3 in DNA: TGTGCCATCGGTGAGGGGGATACGCAGTATTTT. Translation: CAIGEGDTQYF.

This chain connects TRBV28 to TRBJ2-7; no clear D. Germline V gene data show CDR1 as MDHEN and CDR2 as SYDVKM. The CDR3 loop spans 15 amino acids. V lost 3 bases to trimming and J lost 0 bases, with 12 bases between them. CDR3: CASSFSRISSYEQYF. Written as DNA, the CDR3 is TGTGCCAGCAGTTTTTCGAGGATAAGCTCCTACGAGCAGTACTTC.

J is TRBJ2-3 and V is TRBV11-2, with no clear D. Between the trimmed V and J ends, which lost 1 base and 0 bases, there was a span of 8 bases. Germline-derived CDR1 and CDR2 are SGHAT and FQNNGV. This CDR3 contains 15 residues. CDR3 sequence (DNA): TGTGCCAGCAGCTTAGTGGGAACTAGCACAGATACGCAGTATTTT. This sequence encodes CASSLVGTSTDTQYF.

This clone has only one observation. The CDR3 loop reads CASSLAGAHTEAFF. The CDR3 DNA is TGTGCCAGCAGCTTAGCAGGGGCGCATACTGAAGCTTTCTTT. The chain carries TRBV7-2 and TRBJ1-1; TRBD1 is a possible D gene (5 bases). CDR3 size: 14 residues. The germline CDR1 and CDR2 sequences are SGHTA and FQGNSA. V was clipped by 0 bases and J by 5 bases, with 10 bases between them.